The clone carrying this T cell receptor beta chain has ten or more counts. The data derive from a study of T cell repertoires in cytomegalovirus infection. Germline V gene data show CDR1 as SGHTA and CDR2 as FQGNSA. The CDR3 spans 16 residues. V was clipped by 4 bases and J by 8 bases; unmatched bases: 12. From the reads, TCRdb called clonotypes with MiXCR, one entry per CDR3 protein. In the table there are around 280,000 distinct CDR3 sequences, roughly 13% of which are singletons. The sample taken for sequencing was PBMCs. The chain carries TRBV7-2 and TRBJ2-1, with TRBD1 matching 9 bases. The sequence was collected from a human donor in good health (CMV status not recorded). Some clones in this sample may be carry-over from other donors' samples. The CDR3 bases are TGTGCCAGCAGCTCCCTAGGGACAGGGACTTCTTATGAGCAGTTCTTC. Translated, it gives CASSSLGTGTSYEQFF.